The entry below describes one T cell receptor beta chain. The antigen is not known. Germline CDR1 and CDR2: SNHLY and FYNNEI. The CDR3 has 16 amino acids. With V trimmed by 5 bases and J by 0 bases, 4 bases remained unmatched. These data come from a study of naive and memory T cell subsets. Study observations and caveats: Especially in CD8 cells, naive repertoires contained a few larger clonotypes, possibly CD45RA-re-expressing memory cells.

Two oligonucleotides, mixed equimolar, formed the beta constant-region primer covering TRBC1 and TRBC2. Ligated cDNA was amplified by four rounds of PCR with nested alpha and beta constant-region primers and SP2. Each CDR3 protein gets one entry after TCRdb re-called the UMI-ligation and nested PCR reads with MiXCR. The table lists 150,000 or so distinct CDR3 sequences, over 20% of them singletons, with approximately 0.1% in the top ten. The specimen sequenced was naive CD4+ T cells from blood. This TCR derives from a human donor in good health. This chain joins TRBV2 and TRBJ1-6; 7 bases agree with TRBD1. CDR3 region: CASSSDRSSYNSPLHF. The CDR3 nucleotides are TGTGCCAGCAGTTCGGACAGGAGCTCCTATAATTCACCCCTCCACTTT.